This T cell receptor beta chain is from a study of early T cells in non-severe SARS-CoV-2 infection. Study-wide context: Unpaired chains resulted from sequencing bulk RNA of unsorted whole blood. Study results and limitations: A preference for anti-spike CD8 responses marked VDJdb matching, which missed private and CD4 specificities.

Individually, cDNA molecules had unique molecular identifiers attached to them. Via MiXCR, TCRdb re-called the 5' RACE reads, giving one row per CDR3 protein. The sample carries some 30,000 distinct CDR3 sequences, just under 3% recorded once. This clonotype was found many times. Its matching antigen is unknown. The sequence came from an adult who was a healthcare worker with PCR-confirmed SARS-CoV-2 infection or an uninfected control (not recorded which). The sequenced sample consisted of whole blood.

CDR3 DNA: TGTGCCAGCAGCTTGGGCTCAGGCCTCAATCAGCCCCAGCATTTT. It specifies CASSLGSGLNQPQHF. The chain uses TRBV5-8 and TRBJ1-5; D call uncertain. Germline V gives CDR1 SGHTS, CDR2 YDEGEE. Trimming shortened V by 0 bases and J by 3 bases, and 10 bases separated the two germline ends. The CDR3 runs to 15 residues.